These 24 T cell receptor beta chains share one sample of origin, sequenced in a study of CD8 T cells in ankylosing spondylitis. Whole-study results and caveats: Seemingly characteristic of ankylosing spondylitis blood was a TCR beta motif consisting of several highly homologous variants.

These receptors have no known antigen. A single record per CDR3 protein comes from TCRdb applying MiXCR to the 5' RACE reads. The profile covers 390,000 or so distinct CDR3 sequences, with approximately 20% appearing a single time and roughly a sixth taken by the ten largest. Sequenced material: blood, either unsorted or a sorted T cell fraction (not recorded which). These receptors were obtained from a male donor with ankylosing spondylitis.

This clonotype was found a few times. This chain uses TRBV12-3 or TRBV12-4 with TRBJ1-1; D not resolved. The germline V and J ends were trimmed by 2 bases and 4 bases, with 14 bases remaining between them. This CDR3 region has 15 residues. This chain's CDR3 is CASSLQSGFATEAFF. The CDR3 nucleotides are TGTGCCAGCAGTTTACAGAGTGGATTTGCCACTGAAGCTTTCTTT.

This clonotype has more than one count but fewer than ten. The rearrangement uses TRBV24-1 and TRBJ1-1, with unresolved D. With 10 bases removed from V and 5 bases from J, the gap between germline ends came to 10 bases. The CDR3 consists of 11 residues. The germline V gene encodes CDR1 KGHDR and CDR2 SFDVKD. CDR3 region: CATKFGTEAFF. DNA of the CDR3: TGTGCCACGAAGTTCGGGACTGAAGCTTTCTTT.

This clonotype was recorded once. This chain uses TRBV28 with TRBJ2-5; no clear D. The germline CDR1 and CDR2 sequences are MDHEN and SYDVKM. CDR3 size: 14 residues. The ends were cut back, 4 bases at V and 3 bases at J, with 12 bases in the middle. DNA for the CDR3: TGTGCCAGCAGTTCAGTACAGATAGAAGAGACCCAGTACTTC. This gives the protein CASSSVQIEETQYF.

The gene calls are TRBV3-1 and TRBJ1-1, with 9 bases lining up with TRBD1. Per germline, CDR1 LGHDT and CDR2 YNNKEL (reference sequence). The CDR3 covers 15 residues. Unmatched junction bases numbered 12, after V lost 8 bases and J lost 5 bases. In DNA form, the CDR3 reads TGTGCCAGCGGTCGAGACAGGGGGGCCGAGACTGAAGCTTTCTTT. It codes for CASGRDRGAETEAFF.

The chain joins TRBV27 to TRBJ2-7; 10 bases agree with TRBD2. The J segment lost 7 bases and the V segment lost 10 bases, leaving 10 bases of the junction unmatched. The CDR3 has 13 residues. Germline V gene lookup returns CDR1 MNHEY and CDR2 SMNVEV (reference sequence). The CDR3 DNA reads TGTGCCACGAAAAAAGCGGGAGGGTCGGAGCAGTACTTC. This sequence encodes CATKKAGGSEQYF.

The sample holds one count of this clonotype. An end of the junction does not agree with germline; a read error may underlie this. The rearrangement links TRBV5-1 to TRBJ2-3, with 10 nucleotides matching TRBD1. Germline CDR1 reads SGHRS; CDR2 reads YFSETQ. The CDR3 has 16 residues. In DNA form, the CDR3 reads TGTGCCAGCAGCTTAGGGACAGGGGCGGGCACAGATACGCAGTATTTT. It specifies CASSLGTGAGTDTQYF.

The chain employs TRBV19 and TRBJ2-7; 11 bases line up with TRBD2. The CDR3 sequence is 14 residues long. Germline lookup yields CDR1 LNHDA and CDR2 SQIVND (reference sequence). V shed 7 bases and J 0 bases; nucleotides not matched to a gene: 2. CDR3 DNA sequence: TGTGCCAGTAATCTAGCGGGAGGCTCCTACGAGCAGTACTTC. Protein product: CASNLAGGSYEQYF.

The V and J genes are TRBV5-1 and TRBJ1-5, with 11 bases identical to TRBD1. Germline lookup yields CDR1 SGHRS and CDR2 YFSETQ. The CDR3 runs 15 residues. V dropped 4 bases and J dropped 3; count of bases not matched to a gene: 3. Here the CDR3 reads CASSPGQGDNQPQHF. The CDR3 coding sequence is TGCGCCAGCAGCCCGGGACAGGGGGACAATCAGCCCCAGCATTTT.

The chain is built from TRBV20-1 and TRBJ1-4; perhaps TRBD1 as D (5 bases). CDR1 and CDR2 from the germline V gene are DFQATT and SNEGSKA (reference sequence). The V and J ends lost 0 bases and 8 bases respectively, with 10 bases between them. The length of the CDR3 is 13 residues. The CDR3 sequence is CSARDPGREKLFF. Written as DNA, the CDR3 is TGCAGTGCTAGAGATCCAGGGAGGGAAAAACTGTTTTTT.

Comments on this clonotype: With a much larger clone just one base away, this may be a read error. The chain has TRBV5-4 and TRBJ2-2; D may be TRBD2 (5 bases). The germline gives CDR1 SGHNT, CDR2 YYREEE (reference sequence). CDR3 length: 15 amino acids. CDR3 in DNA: TGTGCCTGCAGCTTGAAAACTAGAGGCGCCGGGGAGCTGTTTTTT. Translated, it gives CACSLKTRGAGELFF.

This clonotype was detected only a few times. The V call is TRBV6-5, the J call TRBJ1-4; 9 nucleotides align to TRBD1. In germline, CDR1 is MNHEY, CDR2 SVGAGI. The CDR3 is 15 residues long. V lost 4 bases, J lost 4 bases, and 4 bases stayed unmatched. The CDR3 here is CASSFTGGSNEKLFF. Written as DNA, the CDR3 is TGTGCCAGCAGTTTCACAGGGGGCAGTAATGAAAAACTGTTTTTT.

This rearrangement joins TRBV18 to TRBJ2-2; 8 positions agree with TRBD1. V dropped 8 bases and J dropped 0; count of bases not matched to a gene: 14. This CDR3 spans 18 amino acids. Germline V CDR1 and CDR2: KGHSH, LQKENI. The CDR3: CASRTDRESFANTGELFF. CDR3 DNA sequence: TGTGCCAGCCGCACGGACAGGGAATCGTTCGCGAACACCGGGGAGCTGTTTTTT.

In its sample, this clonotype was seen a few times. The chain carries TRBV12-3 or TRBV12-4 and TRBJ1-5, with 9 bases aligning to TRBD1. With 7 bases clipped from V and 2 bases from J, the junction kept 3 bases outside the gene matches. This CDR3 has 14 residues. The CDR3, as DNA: TGTGCCAGCACCGGGACAGGGCGCAATCAGCCCCAGCATTTT. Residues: CASTGTGRNQPQHF.

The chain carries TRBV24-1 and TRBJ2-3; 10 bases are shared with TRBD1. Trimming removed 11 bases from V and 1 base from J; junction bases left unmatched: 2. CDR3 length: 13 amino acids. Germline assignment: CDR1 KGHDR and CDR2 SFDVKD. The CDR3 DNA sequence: TGTGCCATAGGGACAGGGGGCACAGATACGCAGTATTTT. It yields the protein CAIGTGGTDTQYF.

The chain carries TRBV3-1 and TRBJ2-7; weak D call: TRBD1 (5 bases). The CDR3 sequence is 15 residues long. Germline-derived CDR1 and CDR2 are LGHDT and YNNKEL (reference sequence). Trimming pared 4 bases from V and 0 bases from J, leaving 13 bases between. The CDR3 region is CASSLGPLSSYEQYF. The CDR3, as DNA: TGTGCCAGCAGCCTGGGGCCGCTTAGCTCCTACGAGCAGTACTTC.

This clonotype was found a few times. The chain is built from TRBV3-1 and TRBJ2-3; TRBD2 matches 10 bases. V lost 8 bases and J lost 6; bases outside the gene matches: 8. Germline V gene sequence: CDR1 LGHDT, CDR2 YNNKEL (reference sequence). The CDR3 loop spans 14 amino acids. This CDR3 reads CASRPAGGPDTQYF. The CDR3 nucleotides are TGTGCCAGCCGGCCAGCGGGAGGGCCCGATACGCAGTATTTT.

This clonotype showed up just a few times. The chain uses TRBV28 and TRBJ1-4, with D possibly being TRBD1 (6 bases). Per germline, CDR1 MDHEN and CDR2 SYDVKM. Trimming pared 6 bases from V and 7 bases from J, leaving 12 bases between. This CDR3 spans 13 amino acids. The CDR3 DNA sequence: TGTGCCAGCAGGCCTCCAGGGGTTGAAAAACTGTTTTTT. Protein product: CASRPPGVEKLFF.

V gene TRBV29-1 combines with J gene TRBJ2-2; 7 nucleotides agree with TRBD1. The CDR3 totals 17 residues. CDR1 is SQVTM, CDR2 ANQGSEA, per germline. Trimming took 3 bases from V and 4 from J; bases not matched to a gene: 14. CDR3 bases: TGCAGCGTTGATGGTGGCTTCGGACAGGATCTCACCGGGGAGCTGTTTTTT. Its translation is CSVDGGFGQDLTGELFF.

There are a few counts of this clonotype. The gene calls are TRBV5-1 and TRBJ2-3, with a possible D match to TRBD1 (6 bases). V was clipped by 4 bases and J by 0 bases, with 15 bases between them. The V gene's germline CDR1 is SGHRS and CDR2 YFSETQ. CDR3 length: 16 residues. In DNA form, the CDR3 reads TGCGCCAGCAGCATGAACGGACAGACTAGCACAGATACGCAGTATTTT. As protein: CASSMNGQTSTDTQYF.

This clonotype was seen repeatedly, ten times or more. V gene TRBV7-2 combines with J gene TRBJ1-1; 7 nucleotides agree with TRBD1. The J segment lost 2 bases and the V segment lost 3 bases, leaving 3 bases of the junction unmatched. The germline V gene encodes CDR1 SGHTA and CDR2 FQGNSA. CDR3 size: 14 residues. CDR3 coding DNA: TGTGCCAGCAGCTTCGGGACAGTAAACACTGAAGCTTTCTTT. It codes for CASSFGTVNTEAFF.

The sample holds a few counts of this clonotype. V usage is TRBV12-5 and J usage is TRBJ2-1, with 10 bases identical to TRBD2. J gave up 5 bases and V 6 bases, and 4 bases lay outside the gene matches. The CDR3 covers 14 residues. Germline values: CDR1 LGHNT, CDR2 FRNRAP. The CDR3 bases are TGTGCTAGTGGCCCCGGACTAGCGGACAATGAGCAGTTCTTC. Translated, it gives CASGPGLADNEQFF.

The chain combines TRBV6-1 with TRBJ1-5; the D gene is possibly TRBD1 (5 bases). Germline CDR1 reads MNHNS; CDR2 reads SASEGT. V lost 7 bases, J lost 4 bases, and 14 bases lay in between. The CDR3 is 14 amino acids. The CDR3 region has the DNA TGTGCCAGCAAGTACGGGGCAGGTAATCAGCCCCAGCATTTT. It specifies CASKYGAGNQPQHF.

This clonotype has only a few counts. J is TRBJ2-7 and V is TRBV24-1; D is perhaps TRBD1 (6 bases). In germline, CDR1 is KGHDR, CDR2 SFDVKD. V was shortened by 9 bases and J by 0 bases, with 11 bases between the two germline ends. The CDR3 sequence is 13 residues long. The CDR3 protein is CATEDSHSYEQYF. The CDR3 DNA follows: TGTGCCACCGAGGACAGTCACTCCTACGAGCAGTACTTC.

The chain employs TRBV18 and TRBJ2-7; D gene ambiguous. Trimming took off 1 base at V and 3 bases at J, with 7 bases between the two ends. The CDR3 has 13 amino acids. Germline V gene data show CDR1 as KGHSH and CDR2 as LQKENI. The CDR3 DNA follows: TGTGCCAGCTCACCACACCCCGACTACGAGCAGTACTTC. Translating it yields CASSPHPDYEQYF.